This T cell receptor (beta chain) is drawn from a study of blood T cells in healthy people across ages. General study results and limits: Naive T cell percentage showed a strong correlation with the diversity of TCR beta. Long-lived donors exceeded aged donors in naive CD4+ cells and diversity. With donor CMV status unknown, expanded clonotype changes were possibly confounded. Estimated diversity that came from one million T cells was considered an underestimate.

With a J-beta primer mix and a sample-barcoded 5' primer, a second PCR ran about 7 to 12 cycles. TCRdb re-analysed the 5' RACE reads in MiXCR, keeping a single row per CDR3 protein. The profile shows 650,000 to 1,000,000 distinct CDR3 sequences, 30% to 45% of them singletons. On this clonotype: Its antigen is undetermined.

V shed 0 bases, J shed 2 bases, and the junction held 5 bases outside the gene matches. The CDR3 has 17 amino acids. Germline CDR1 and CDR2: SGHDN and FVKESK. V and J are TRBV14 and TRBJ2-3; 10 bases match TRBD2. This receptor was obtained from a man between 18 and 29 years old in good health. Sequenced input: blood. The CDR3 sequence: CASSQDRTSGDTDTQYF. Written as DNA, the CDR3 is TGTGCCAGCAGCCAAGATCGGACTAGCGGAGACACAGATACGCAGTATTTT.